Below, 20 T cell receptor beta chains from the same sample are listed, as sequenced in a study of graft-versus-host responses after intestinal transplantation. Some clones are missing from TCRdb's copy, which holds only in-frame ones; the method was immunoSEQ multiplex PCR. The sample yields 95,000 to 110,000 clones, more than 85% seen once. Their antigens remain unidentified. Sequencing was performed on unstimulated CD8+ T cells sorted from spleen or lymph node cells, taken before intestinal transplant. The receptors were sampled from a human donor who received an intestinal transplant.

This chain joins TRBV19 and TRBJ1-4, with 7 bases identical to TRBD1. This CDR3 is 16 amino acids long. Germline V gene lookup returns CDR1 LNHDA and CDR2 SQIVND (reference sequence). V shed 3 bases, J shed 8 bases, and the junction held 12 bases outside the gene matches. The CDR3 nucleotides read TGTGCCAGTAGTATGGTCCCCGGGACAGCACTGGAAAAACTGTTTTTT. It translates to CASSMVPGTALEKLFF.

Details on this clone: This sample also contains other DNA sequences that code for the same CDR3. This rearrangement joins TRBV7-9 to TRBJ1-2; 7 bases fit TRBD1. V was clipped by 4 bases and J by 3 bases; unmatched bases: 2. The CDR3 contains 13 residues. Germline CDR1 is SEHNR and CDR2 is FQNEAQ (reference sequence). The CDR3 bases are TGTGCCAGCAGCTCAGACAGGGACTATGGCTACACCTTC. It yields the protein CASSSDRDYGYTF.

V gene TRBV7-9 combines with J gene TRBJ1-2; TRBD1 matches at 10 bases. V shed 4 bases, J shed 1 base, and the junction held 9 bases outside the gene matches. The germline CDR1 and CDR2 sequences are SEHNR and FQNEAQ (reference sequence). The length of the CDR3 is 17 residues. Here the CDR3 reads CASSSGTGARGNYGYTF. Here the CDR3 DNA reads TGTGCCAGCAGCTCCGGGACAGGGGCCAGGGGTAACTATGGCTACACCTTC.

The chain employs TRBV7-9 and TRBJ2-5; D perhaps matches TRBD2 (6 bases). CDR3 size: 14 residues. CDR1 is SEHNR, CDR2 FQNEAQ, per germline (reference sequence). V was shortened by 5 bases and J by 5 bases, with 15 bases between the two germline ends. The chain's CDR3 is CASSLRAGIETQYF. CDR3 DNA: TGTGCCAGCAGCCTCCGGGCGGGGATTGAGACCCAGTACTTC.

The rearrangement uses TRBV5-1 and TRBJ2-3; the D gene is possibly TRBD1 (5 bases). The CDR3 contains 14 residues. Germline CDR1 reads SGHRS; CDR2 reads YFSETQ. The V and J ends lost 6 bases and 2 bases respectively, with 13 bases between them. This chain's CDR3 is CASKGQGDTDTQYF. The CDR3 DNA reads as TGCGCCAGCAAGGGTCAGGGCGACACAGATACGCAGTATTTT.

This chain links TRBV19 with TRBJ2-5; the D gene is possibly TRBD1 (6 bases). V lost 5 bases and J lost 5, with 12 bases in between. Germline loops: CDR1 LNHDA, CDR2 SQIVND (reference sequence). CDR3 length: 13 residues. CDR3 amino acids: CASSHGTFETQYF. CDR3 bases: TGTGCCAGTAGTCACGGGACATTCGAGACCCAGTACTTC.

The V gene is TRBV6-1, the J gene TRBJ2-3, with D tentatively TRBD2 (6 bases). Trimming removed 2 bases at V and 2 bases at J, with 14 bases between. The germline V gene has CDR1 MNHNS and CDR2 SASEGT. CDR3 length equals 16 residues. Written as DNA, the CDR3 is TGTGCCAGCAGTGAAAGCGCATGGAGGGTCACAGATACGCAGTATTTT. Amino acid sequence: CASSESAWRVTDTQYF.

This chain joins TRBV7-6 and TRBJ1-1, with D maybe TRBD1 (6 bases). The germline V gene encodes CDR1 SGHVS and CDR2 FNYEAQ. The ends were cut back, 5 bases at V and 0 bases at J, with 10 bases in the middle. The length of the CDR3 is 14 residues. The CDR3 is CASSTTGLNTEAFF. In DNA form, the CDR3 reads TGTGCCAGCAGCACAACAGGGTTGAACACTGAAGCTTTCTTT. The whole variable domain, remainder taken from reference TRBV7-6 and TRBJ1-1, is GAGVSQSPRYKVTKRGQDVALRCDPISGHVSLYWYRQALGQGPEFLTYFNYEAQQDKSGLPNDRFSAERPEGSISTLTIQRTEQRDSAMYRCASSTTGLNTEAFFGQGTRLTVV.

The rearrangement links TRBV5-8 to TRBJ1-5; possibly TRBD1 for D (6 bases). Germline CDR1 is SGHTS and CDR2 is YDEGEE. Trimming removed 5 bases from V and 4 bases from J, with 19 bases in between. The CDR3 is made up of 16 amino acids. CDR3 in amino acids: CASSRGWGHVNQPQHF. In nucleotides, the CDR3 is TGTGCCAGCAGTAGGGGTTGGGGACACGTTAATCAGCCCCAGCATTTT.

This clone was detected only a few times. The genes are TRBV7-7 and TRBJ1-5; no definite D call. The CDR3 is 15 residues long. CDR1 and CDR2 (germline): SSHAT, FNYEAQ (reference sequence). Deletions cut 11 bases from V and 10 bases from J, with 27 bases between. CDR3 DNA sequence: TGTGCCTACTCTGGTTCGGGTCTCGACGGGCGCCCCCAGCATTTT. Translation gives CAYSGSGLDGRPQHF. Variable domain in full (rest from reference TRBV7-7 and TRBJ1-5): GAGVSQSPRYKVTKRGQDVTLRCDPISSHATLYWYQQALGQGPEFLTYFNYEAQPDKSGLPSDRFSAERPEGSISTLTIQRTEQRDSAMYRCAYSGSGLDGRPQHFGDGTRLSIL.

The chain is built from TRBV6-5 and TRBJ1-1; possible D gene TRBD1, 5 bases. The CDR3 is 14 residues long. The V gene lost 7 bases and the J gene lost 1 base, with 13 bases spanning the gap. CDR1 is MNHEY, CDR2 SVGAGI, per germline. The CDR3 region is CASTQGWANTEAFF. CDR3 DNA sequence: TGTGCCAGCACCCAGGGATGGGCGAACACTGAAGCTTTCTTT.

The rearrangement uses TRBV5-1 and TRBJ2-1; D uncertain. The length of the CDR3 is 15 residues. V shed 4 bases and J shed 0 bases, with 11 bases lying between them. Germline CDR1 SGHRS, CDR2 YFSETQ. CDR3 nucleotides: TGCGCCAGCAGCCCGGAGCCGAGCTCCTACAATGAGCAGTTCTTC. This translates into CASSPEPSSYNEQFF.

The chain uses TRBV29-1 and TRBJ2-3; D gene ambiguous. V was cut by 0 bases and J by 2 bases, with 24 bases left in between. CDR3 length: 19 amino acids. Germline CDR1 SQVTM, CDR2 ANQGSEA. The CDR3 DNA follows: TGCAGCGTTGAAGAGGGTAGGGCTTTTTCCCCGACTGACACAGATACGCAGTATTTT. Amino acids: CSVEEGRAFSPTDTDTQYF.

A single count supports this clone. CDR3 nucleotides: TGTGCCAGTACTCTTGGGACTAGCTCTTACAATGAGCAGTTCTTC. Its protein product is CASTLGTSSYNEQFF. The chain links TRBV19 to TRBJ2-1; 9 nucleotides agree with TRBD2. The CDR3 sequence is 15 residues long. Trimming at V came to 7 bases and at J to 4 bases, leaving 8 bases not matched to a gene. Germline V gene data show CDR1 as LNHDA and CDR2 as SQIVND (reference sequence).

The CDR3 here is CASRSSLESGETQYF. The CDR3 DNA sequence: TGTGCCAGCAGGTCCTCCCTAGAATCGGGGGAGACCCAGTACTTC. The chain employs TRBV5-4 and TRBJ2-5; possibly TRBD2 for D (5 bases). V lost 5 bases, J lost 5 bases, and 19 bases lay in between. Germline V gene sequence: CDR1 SGHNT, CDR2 YYREEE (reference sequence). CDR3 length equals 15 residues. The full variable domain, rest sourced from reference TRBV5-4 and TRBJ2-5, is ETGVTQSPTHLIKTRGQQVTLRCSSQSGHNTVSWYQQALGQGPQFIFQYYREEENGRGNFPPRFSGLQFPNYSSELNVNALELDDSALYLCASRSSLESGETQYFGPGTRLLVL.

CDR3 residues: CASSQVQGMNTEAFF. CDR3 sequence (DNA): TGCGCCAGCAGCCAAGTTCAGGGGATGAACACTGAAGCTTTCTTT. The rearrangement links TRBV4-1 to TRBJ1-1, with a weak D call TRBD1 (6 bases). Trimming pared 1 base from V and 0 bases from J, leaving 9 bases between. Germline V CDR1 and CDR2: MGHRA, YSYEKL. The CDR3 totals 15 residues.

The count of this clone is one. V usage is TRBV7-2 and J usage is TRBJ2-3, with TRBD2 matching 7 bases. CDR1 and CDR2 from the germline V gene are SGHTA and FQGNSA. The CDR3 has 15 residues. The V segment lost 5 bases and the J segment 6 bases; nucleotides outside the gene matches: 11. The CDR3 loop is CASSTPMAGDDTQYF. The CDR3 DNA sequence: TGTGCCAGCAGCACACCAATGGCGGGGGATGATACGCAGTATTTT.

The chain joins TRBV15 to TRBJ1-5; TRBD1 agrees at 7 bases. Germline V CDR1 and CDR2: LNHNV, YYDKDF (reference sequence). V dropped 0 bases and J dropped 6; count of bases not matched to a gene: 8. The CDR3 extends over 16 amino acids. CDR3 loop: CATSRDRTGELQPQHF. The DNA of the CDR3 is TGTGCCACCAGCAGAGATCGAACAGGGGAACTTCAGCCCCAGCATTTT. Full variable domain (remainder filled in from reference TRBV15 and TRBJ1-5): DAMVIQNPRYQVTQFGKPVTLSCSQTLNHNVMYWYQQKSSQAPKLLFHYYDKDFNNEADTPDNFQSRRPNTSFCFLDIRSPGLGDTAMYLCATSRDRTGELQPQHFGDGTRLSIL.

The chain is built from TRBV5-4 and TRBJ2-7; TRBD1 might be the D (5 bases). Germline V gives CDR1 SGHNT, CDR2 YYREEE (reference sequence). Trimming cost V 4 bases and J 2 bases, with 10 bases left between them. This CDR3 has 13 residues. CDR3 loop: CASSQDSPYEQYF. DNA for the CDR3: TGTGCCAGCAGCCAAGACAGTCCCTACGAGCAGTACTTC.

About this clone: Additional DNA sequences in this sample encode the identical CDR3. The V call is TRBV9, the J call TRBJ2-5; weak D call: TRBD2 (6 bases). CDR3 length: 14 residues. Trimming removed 0 bases at V and 3 bases at J, with 9 bases between. Germline values: CDR1 SGDLS, CDR2 YYNGEE. The CDR3 sequence is CASSVDGGKETQYF. CDR3 nucleotides: TGTGCCAGCAGCGTAGATGGCGGGAAAGAGACCCAGTACTTC.